This TCR beta chain was observed in a study of blood T cells in healthy people across ages. Looking at the study overall: There was about one barcoded beta molecule captured by template switching per two T cells.

This clonotype has only a few counts. With a J-beta primer mix and a sample-barcoded 5' primer, a second PCR ran about 7 to 12 cycles. Tagging of each cDNA molecule was performed by a template-switch adaptor with 12 random nucleotides. TCRdb itself ran the 5' RACE reads through MiXCR, one entry per CDR3 protein. The sample contains fewer than 950,000 distinct CDR3 sequences, roughly 50% of which appear only once. Ranging in age from roughly 6 to 100, the donors were healthy Caucasian individuals from Russia. Looked up from germline, CDR1 is DFQATT and CDR2 is SNEGSKA (reference sequence). The CDR3 is 16 residues long. V shed 5 bases and J 6 bases; nucleotides not matched to a gene: 10.

This clonotype was sampled from a man aged 80 or over in good health. The gene calls are TRBV20-1 and TRBJ2-3; 14 bases map to TRBD2. Sequenced sample: blood. Written as DNA, the CDR3 is TGCAGTGCTGGAAGGGGTGGGACTAGCGGGAGCGATACGCAGTATTTT. Protein product: CSAGRGGTSGSDTQYF.